This T cell receptor beta chain originates from a study of beta chain features in type 1 diabetes. In the case of this clone: Its antigen is as yet unknown.

The authors took one heparinised blood draw, averaging approximately 110 mL, from each donor. The V and J ends lost 5 bases and 4 bases respectively, with 16 bases between them. The CDR3 runs to 15 residues. CDR1 MNHNS and CDR2 SASEGT come from the germline V gene. Study-wide points: All four CD4+ subsets from Type 1 diabetes patients carried moderately but significantly shorter TCRB CDR3s.

Sequenced material consisted of expressed TCRB transcripts (all of the isolated RNA was reverse transcribed). Measured with immunoSEQ multiplex PCR; TCRdb has only the in-frame clones, and not every one. Of 200,000 to 250,000 clones listed, roughly 14% are singletons. The sequence derives from a young man with type 1 diabetes. Sequencing input: naive CD4+ T cells from blood. The chain has TRBV6-1 and TRBJ2-3; tentatively, D is TRBD1 (5 bases). The DNA of the CDR3 is TGTGCCAGCAGTCGTTCTGACTGGGGCGCAGATACGCAGTATTTT. Translating it yields CASSRSDWGADTQYF.